The entry below gives a single T cell receptor beta chain sequence along with its context. What it binds is unknown. Germline CDR1 and CDR2: KGHSH and LQKENI. V was clipped by 8 bases and J by 0 bases; unmatched bases: 11. This CDR3 is 17 amino acids long. This sample is part of a study of T cells in Graves' hyperthyroidism and ophthalmopathy. Looking at the study overall: Peripheral blood was drawn at first diagnosis, prior to all treatment.

TCR beta CDR3 sequences were amplified from RNA transcripts. First-round RT-PCR with HTBI primers amplified the TCR CDR3 region. TCRdb used MiXCR to reprocess the multiplex PCR reads, holding one entry per CDR3 protein. The top ten hold about 73% of the sample, which has 300,000 to 450,000 distinct CDR3 sequences, 20% to 30% seen once. Findings and limits, study-wide: Stable hyperthyroidism was told apart from ophthalmopathy by a model built on 13 V-J features.

The chain recombines TRBV18 with TRBJ2-1; TRBD2 matches 9 bases. The source material was blood. The clonotype originates from a man aged 45-65 years with Graves' hyperthyroidism. The CDR3 DNA reads TGTGCCAGCCCAAGACTAGCGGTCGCTAGCTCCTACAATGAGCAGTTCTTC. Translated, it gives CASPRLAVASSYNEQFF.